This T cell receptor beta chain was observed in a study of T cell repertoires in cytomegalovirus infection (dated by TCRdb to 2018 to 2020). Regarding the complete study: The peptide stimulations were aimed at well-studied HLA-B-restricted epitopes as well as recently identified HLA-C-restricted CMV epitopes, whose presentation resists viral immunomodulation. Donor HLA type was relevant to the analysis, because carriage of CMV infection together with the matching HLA type was indicated by public TCR beta signatures. Here is what the overall study found, with its caveats: Carriers of CMV infection plus the relevant HLA type were discriminated by the cumulative frequency of public TCR beta family members in the study cohort and in an independent approximately 360-donor cohort. In the ex vivo response, HLA-C-restricted CMV-specific TCR beta clonotypes were dominant, and in two of eight donors the single most frequent clonotype came from this HLA-C-restricted group.

In light of the paper, this sample's treatment or condition label describes: in vitro stimulation with specific CMV peptide epitopes to enrich CMV-specific T cells. V sheds 3 bases and J sheds 5 bases, leaving 19 bases between their ends. The germline V gene (reference sequence) supplies CDR1 LNHNV and CDR2 YYDKDF. The CDR3 sequence holds 16 residues, the cysteine and phenylalanine included. This entry keeps only the CDR3 DNA: 48 bases, framed from base 1. Note on this clonotype: This clone's antigen is unknown. Base quality data are lacking; no much larger clone is found one base away.

Sequencing was performed on an Illumina HiSeq 1500. TCRdb redid the processing of the public reads, applying fastp at Q25 and MiXCR, and retained in-frame beta chains. Records with the same CDR3 protein are collapsed into one entry carrying the most frequent genes and DNA. The sample profile shows nearly 700,000 distinct CDR3 sequences; roughly 36% of them were found once. The top ten clonotypes cover 15% to 20% of the sample. The sequence came from a human donor in good health (CMV status not recorded). Some clones in this sample may be carry-over from other donors' samples. Sequencing used cultured PBMCs, obtained from culture after CMV antigen stimulation. The rearrangement joined TRBV15 to TRBJ2-5; tentative D gene TRBD1, with 6 bases matching. The CDR3 corresponds to CATSRLPTGLGETQYF. The bases are TGTGCCACCAGCAGGCTCCCCACAGGGCTCGGGGAGACCCAGTACTTC.